This T cell receptor beta chain stems from a study of a mutant IDH1 vaccine in newly diagnosed glioma. The CDR3 sequence is 17 residues long. CDR1 is SGHAT and CDR2 is FQNNGV in the germline V gene. Trimming cost V 5 bases and J 0 bases; bases outside gene matches: 10. Assay: immunoSEQ multiplex PCR; the TCRdb copy retains only in-frame clones and omits some. In the table there are 25,000 to 30,000 clones, more than 60% of which are singletons. On this clone itself: The target antigen is unknown.

Regarding time point: week 5, during vaccination. Doses consisted of 300 ug of mutant IDH1 20-mer peptide each, paired with topical imiquimod. The sequenced sample was PBMCs, obtained from a glioma patient whose treatment included an IDH1 peptide vaccine. This TCR was sampled from a man aged 40-55 years with glioma. Some clones in this sample may be carry-over from other donors' samples. The chain couples TRBV11-2 to TRBJ1-5; 7 positions agree with TRBD1. CDR3 residues: CASSRTRDRHSNQPQHF. CDR3 bases: TGTGCCAGCAGCAGAACACGGGACAGACATAGCAATCAGCCCCAGCATTTT. Complete variable domain (other parts from reference TRBV11-2 and TRBJ1-5): EAGVAQSPRYKIIEKRQSVAFWCNPISGHATLYWYQQILGQGPKLLIQFQNNGVVDDSQLPKDRFSAERLKGVDSTLKIQPAKLEDSAVYLCASSRTRDRHSNQPQHFGDGTRLSIL.